This T cell receptor beta chain was captured by sequencing in a study of T cells after yellow fever vaccination. Study-wide context: The fractions with low cell numbers were processed using SMART-Seq v4 Ultra Low Input.

Using its own MiXCR run on the 5' RACE reads, TCRdb lists one record per CDR3 protein. This table holds roughly 74,000 distinct CDR3 sequences, roughly 6.9% found once. Study outcomes and limitations: Bulk-population clonotypes that are abundant could appear as contaminants in FACS-sorted repertoires.

With regard to this clonotype: Its specificity is not known.

The CDR3 totals 14 residues. Trimming shortened V by 7 bases and J by 2 bases, and 12 bases separated the two germline ends. Germline V gene lookup returns CDR1 MNHEY and CDR2 SVGEGT. Source: CD8+ T cells sorted from PBMCs, taken around 5 days after the first yellow fever vaccination. This sequence originates from a man between 18 and 29 years old who received the YFV17D yellow fever vaccine. The chain combines TRBV6-2 or TRBV6-3 with TRBJ2-1; D is uncertain. CDR3 sequence reads: CASNFGRPYNEQFF. CDR3 nucleotides: TGTGCCAGCAACTTCGGACGGCCCTACAATGAGCAGTTCTTC.